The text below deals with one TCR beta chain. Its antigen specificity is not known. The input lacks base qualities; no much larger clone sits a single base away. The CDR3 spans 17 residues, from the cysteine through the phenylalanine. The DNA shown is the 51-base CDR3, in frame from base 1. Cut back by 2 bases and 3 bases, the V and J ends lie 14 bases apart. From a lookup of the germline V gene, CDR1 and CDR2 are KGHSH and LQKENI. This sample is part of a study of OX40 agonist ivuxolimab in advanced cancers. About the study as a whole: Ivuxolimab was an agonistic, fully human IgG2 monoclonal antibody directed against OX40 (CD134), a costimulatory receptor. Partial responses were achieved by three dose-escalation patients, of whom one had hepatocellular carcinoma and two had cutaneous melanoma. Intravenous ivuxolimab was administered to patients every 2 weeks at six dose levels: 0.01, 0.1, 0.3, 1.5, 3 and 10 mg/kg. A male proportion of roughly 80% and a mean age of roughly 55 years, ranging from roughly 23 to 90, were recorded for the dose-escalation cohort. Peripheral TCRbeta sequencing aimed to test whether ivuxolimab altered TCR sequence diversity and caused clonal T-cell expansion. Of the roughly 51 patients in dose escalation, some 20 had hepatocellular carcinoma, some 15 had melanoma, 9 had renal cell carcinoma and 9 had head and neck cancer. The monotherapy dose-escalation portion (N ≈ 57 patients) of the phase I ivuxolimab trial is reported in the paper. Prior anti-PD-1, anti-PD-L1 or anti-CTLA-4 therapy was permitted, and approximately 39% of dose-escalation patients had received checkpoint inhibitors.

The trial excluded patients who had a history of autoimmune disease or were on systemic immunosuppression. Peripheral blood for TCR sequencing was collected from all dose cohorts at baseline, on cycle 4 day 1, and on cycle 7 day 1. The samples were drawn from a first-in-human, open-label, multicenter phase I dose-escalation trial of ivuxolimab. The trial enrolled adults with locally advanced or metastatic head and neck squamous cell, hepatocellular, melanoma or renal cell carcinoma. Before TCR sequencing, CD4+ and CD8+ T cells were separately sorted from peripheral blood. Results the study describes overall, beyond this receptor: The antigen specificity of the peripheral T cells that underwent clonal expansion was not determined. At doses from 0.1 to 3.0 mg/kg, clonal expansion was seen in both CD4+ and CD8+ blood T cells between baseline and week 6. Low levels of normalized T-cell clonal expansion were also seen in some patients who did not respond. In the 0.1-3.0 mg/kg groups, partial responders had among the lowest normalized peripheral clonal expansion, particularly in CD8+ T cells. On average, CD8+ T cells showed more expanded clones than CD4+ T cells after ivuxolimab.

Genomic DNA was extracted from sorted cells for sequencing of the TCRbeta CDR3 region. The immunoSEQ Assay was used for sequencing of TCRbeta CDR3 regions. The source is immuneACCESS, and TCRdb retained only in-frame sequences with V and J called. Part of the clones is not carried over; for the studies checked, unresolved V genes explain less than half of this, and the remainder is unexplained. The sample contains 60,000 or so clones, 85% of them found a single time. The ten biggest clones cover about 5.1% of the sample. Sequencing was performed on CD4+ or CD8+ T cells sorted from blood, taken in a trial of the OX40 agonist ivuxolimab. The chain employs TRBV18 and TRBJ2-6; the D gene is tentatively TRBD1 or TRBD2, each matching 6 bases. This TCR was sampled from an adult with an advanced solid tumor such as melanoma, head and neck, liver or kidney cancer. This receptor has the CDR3 CASSPSIGGNGANVLTF. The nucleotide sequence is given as TGTGCCAGCTCACCATCCATCGGGGGCAATGGGGCCAACGTCCTGACTTTC.